The following is a T cell receptor (beta chain) sequence with its context. As yet, its antigen is unknown. The data derive from a study of blood T cells in healthy people across ages. Study results and caveats: Getting older went along with TCR beta diversity per million T cells dropping roughly linearly. Higher diversity, along with more naive CD4+ cells, distinguished long-lived donors from aged donors.

The second PCR ran roughly 7 to 12 cycles with a sample-barcoded 5' primer and J-beta primers. TCRdb analysed the 5' RACE reads with MiXCR anew, one entry per CDR3 protein. Among approximately 770,000 distinct CDR3 sequences, 55% to 75% were seen once, and the ten largest hold 20% to 25%. Per the germline V gene, CDR1 is SGHAT and CDR2 is FQNNGV. Trimming took off 7 bases at V and 0 bases at J, with 14 bases between the two ends. The CDR3 runs to 15 residues. The chain joins TRBV11-2 to TRBJ2-3, with TRBD2 as a possible D gene (5 bases). Sequencing input: blood. The receptor was derived from a man aged 25-40 years in good health. CDR3 protein: CASTQVGRSTDTQYF. The CDR3 coding sequence is TGTGCCAGCACCCAGGTGGGGAGAAGCACAGATACGCAGTATTTT.